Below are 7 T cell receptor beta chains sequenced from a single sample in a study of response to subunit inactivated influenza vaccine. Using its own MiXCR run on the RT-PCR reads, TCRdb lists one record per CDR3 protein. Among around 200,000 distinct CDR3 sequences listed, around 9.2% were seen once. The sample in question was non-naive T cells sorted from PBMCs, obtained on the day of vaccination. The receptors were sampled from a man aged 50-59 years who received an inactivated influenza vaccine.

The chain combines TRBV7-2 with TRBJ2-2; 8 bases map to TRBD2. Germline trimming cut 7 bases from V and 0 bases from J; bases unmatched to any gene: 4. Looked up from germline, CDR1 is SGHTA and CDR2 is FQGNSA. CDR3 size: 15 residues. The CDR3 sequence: CASTFSGTNTGELFF. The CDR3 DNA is TGTGCCAGCACCTTTAGCGGGACGAACACCGGGGAGCTGTTTTTT.

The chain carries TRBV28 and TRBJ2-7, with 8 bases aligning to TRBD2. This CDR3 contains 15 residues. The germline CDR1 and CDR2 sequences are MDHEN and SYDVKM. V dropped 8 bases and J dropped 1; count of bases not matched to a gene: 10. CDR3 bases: TGTGCCAGCTCCGGGGGGGGAGGTCAATCCTACGAGCAGTACTTC. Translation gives CASSGGGGQSYEQYF.

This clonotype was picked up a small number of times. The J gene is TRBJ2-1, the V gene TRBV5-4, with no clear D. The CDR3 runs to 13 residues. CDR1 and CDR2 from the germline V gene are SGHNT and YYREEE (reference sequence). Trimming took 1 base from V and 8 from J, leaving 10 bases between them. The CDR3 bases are TGTGCCAGCAGCTTGCCGGCTTTGCATGAGCAGTTCTTC. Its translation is CASSLPALHEQFF.

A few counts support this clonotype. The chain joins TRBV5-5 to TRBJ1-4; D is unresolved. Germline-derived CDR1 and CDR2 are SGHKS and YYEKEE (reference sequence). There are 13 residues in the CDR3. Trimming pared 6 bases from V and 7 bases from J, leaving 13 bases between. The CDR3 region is CASTLAGIEKLFF. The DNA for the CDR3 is TGTGCCAGCACCCTAGCGGGGATTGAAAAACTGTTTTTT.

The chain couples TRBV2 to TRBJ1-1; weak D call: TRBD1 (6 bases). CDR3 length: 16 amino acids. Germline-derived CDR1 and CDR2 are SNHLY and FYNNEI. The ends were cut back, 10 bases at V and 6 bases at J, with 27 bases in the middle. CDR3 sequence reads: CATRGLGIQGISEAFF. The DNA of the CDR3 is TGTGCCACCAGGGGTCTGGGTATACAGGGAATCTCTGAAGCTTTCTTT.

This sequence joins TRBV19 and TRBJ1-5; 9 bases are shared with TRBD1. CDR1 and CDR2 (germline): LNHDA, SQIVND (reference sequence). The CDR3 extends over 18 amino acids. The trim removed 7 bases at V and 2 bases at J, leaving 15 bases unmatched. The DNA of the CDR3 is TGTGCCAGTACCTCGACGCACAGGGGGCTTCAACGCAATCAGCCCCAGCATTTT. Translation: CASTSTHRGLQRNQPQHF.

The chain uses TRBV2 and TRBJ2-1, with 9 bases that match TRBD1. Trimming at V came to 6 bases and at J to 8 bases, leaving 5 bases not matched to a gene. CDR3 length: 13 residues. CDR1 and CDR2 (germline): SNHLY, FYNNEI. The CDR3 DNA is TGTGCCAGCAGGGGACAGGGAGGCTATGAGCAGTTCTTC. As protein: CASRGQGGYEQFF.